Listed below are T cell receptor beta chains from one sample, sequenced in a study of shared clonotypes between healthy human individuals. Measured with immunoSEQ multiplex PCR; TCRdb has only the in-frame clones, and not every one. The sample lists 150,000 to 200,000 clones; around 93% were seen once. Sequencing was done on a sample of naive CD4+ T cells sorted from blood. Source of these receptors: a woman under 40 in good health. Both conserved end residues are part of each CDR3. A D gene is named only where the DNA matches it firmly. Not every row has a clone size; where given, it reads once, few, many or a size class.

TRBJ2-7	.	TRBD1	TRBV5-1	CASSLGPRDRGYEQYF	TGCGCCAGCAGCTTGGGACCACGGGACAGGGGCTACGAGCAGTACTTC
TRBJ2-1	.	TRBD2	TRBV5-4	CASSLTSGSYNEQFF	TGTGCCAGCAGCCTTACTAGCGGCTCCTACAATGAGCAGTTCTTC
TRBJ2-7	few	.	TRBV6-1	CAAPSGTASSYEQYF	TGTGCCGCTCCAAGCGGGACAGCCTCTTCCTACGAGCAGTACTTC
TRBJ2-1	.	.	TRBV28	CASSFFLASDEQFF	TGTGCCAGCAGTTTCTTCCTAGCGTCAGATGAGCAGTTCTTC
TRBJ1-1	.	.	TRBV19	CASIDAGTPNTEAFF	TGTGCCAGTATAGATGCCGGGACTCCGAACACTGAAGCTTTCTTT
TRBJ2-7	.	TRBD1	TRBV15	CATSSRDRGDEQYF	TGTGCCACCAGCTCCCGGGACAGGGGTGACGAGCAGTACTTC
TRBJ1-1	.	TRBD1	TRBV6-6	CASSGQGLNTEAFF	TGTGCCAGCAGCGGACAGGGGTTAAACACTGAAGCTTTCTTT
TRBJ2-4	.	.	TRBV7-8	CASSLALAKNIQYF	TGTGCCAGCAGCTTAGCCCTAGCCAAAAACATTCAGTACTTC
TRBJ2-1	once	TRBD2	TRBV28	CASSLSGTINEQFF	TGTGCCAGCAGTTTATCCGGGACTATCAATGAGCAGTTCTTC
TRBJ2-7	.	TRBD1	TRBV7-2	CASSQDRVSVYEQYF	TGTGCCAGCAGCCAGGACAGGGTCAGTGTCTACGAGCAGTACTTC
TRBJ2-2	.	TRBD2	TRBV5-4	CASSEGLAGVDTGELFF	TGTGCCAGCAGCGAGGGACTAGCGGGAGTCGACACCGGGGAGCTGTTTTTT
TRBJ1-2	.	.	TRBV4-1	CASSQVHSFSYGYTF	TGCGCCAGCAGCCAAGTTCACAGCTTCTCCTATGGCTACACCTTC
TRBJ2-5	.	.	TRBV15	CATSPTGQETQYF	TGTGCCACCAGCCCGACAGGACAAGAGACCCAGTACTTC
TRBJ2-5	.	TRBD2	TRBV2	CASSEAFASGQETQYF	TGTGCCAGCAGTGAAGCCTTTGCTAGCGGCCAAGAGACCCAGTACTTC
TRBJ2-1	.	TRBD2	TRBV28	CASSSGLAGTTDNEQFF	TGTGCCAGCAGTTCGGGACTAGCGGGAACAACCGACAATGAGCAGTTCTTC
TRBJ2-5	.	.	TRBV11-2	CASSLVLGWETQYF	TGTGCCAGCAGCTTAGTTTTAGGGTGGGAGACCCAGTACTTC
TRBJ1-4	.	.	TRBV28	CASSPTSGPPGVKLFF	TGTGCCAGCAGTCCTACCTCGGGGCCACCCGGGGTAAAACTGTTTTTT
TRBJ2-7	.	TRBD1	TRBV18	CASSPDRVEQYF	TGTGCCAGCTCACCGGACAGGGTCGAGCAGTACTTC
TRBJ1-4	.	.	TRBV5-1	CASSLEAGNEKLFF	TGCGCCAGCAGCTTGGAGGCAGGGAATGAAAAACTGTTTTTT
TRBJ1-1	.	.	TRBV5-1	CASSWGPEGGEAFF	TGCGCCAGCAGCTGGGGACCGGAGGGTGGTGAAGCTTTCTTT
TRBJ2-7	.	.	TRBV6-6	CASSSDRSTYEQYF	TGTGCCAGCAGTTCTGACAGGTCGACCTACGAGCAGTACTTC
TRBJ2-7	.	.	TRBV28	CASSLIHSVQYF	TGTGCCAGCAGTTTAATTCACAGTGTGCAGTACTTC
TRBJ1-2	.	TRBD1	TRBV6-6	CASTDRVPLYGYTF	TGTGCCAGCACCGACAGGGTACCCCTCTATGGCTACACCTTC
TRBJ2-7	once	TRBD2	TRBV6-1	CATETSSGSYEQYF	TGTGCCACCGAGACTAGCAGCGGCTCCTACGAGCAGTACTTC
TRBJ2-7	once	TRBD2	TRBV9	CASSAGLANSYEQYF	TGTGCCAGCAGCGCGGGACTAGCGAACTCCTACGAGCAGTACTTC
TRBJ2-3	.	.	TRBV30	CAWSAADTQYF	TGTGCCTGGAGTGCAGCAGATACGCAGTATTTT
TRBJ2-7	few	.	TRBV7-9	CASSLGAPYEQYF	TGTGCCAGCAGCCTCGGGGCACCCTACGAGCAGTACTTC
TRBJ2-7	.	.	TRBV5-1	CASSLEGNLPYEQYF	TGCGCCAGCAGCTTGGAAGGGAATCTCCCCTACGAGCAGTACTTC
TRBJ2-7	.	.	TRBV6-1	CASIGGSYEQYF	TGTGCCAGCATTGGGGGGTCCTACGAGCAGTACTTC
TRBJ2-1	.	.	TRBV5-1	CASSLGGTNNEQFF	TGCGCCAGCAGCTTGGGTGGGACAAACAATGAGCAGTTCTTC
TRBJ2-7	.	.	TRBV27	CASSFRAGGKRYEQYF	TGTGCCAGCAGTTTCCGAGCGGGCGGGAAACGCTACGAGCAGTACTTC
TRBJ2-1	.	.	TRBV9	CASSLPDGYNEQFF	TGTGCCAGCAGCCTACCGGACGGATACAATGAGCAGTTCTTC
TRBJ2-7	once	TRBD2	TRBV28	CASVAGVPSYEQYF	TGTGCCAGCGTAGCGGGAGTTCCCTCCTACGAGCAGTACTTC
TRBJ1-5	.	.	TRBV11-2	CASSLVARNQPQHF	TGTGCCAGCAGCTTAGTAGCAAGGAATCAGCCCCAGCATTTT
TRBJ1-3	.	TRBD1	TRBV5-8	CASQLRTGISGNTIYF	TGTGCCAGCCAGCTTAGGACAGGGATCTCTGGAAACACCATATATTTT
TRBJ2-7	.	.	TRBV5-6	CASSRTLSYEQYF	TGTGCCAGCAGCCGAACCCTCTCCTACGAGCAGTACTTC
TRBJ2-1	once	.	TRBV9	CASSVVDSPQFF	TGTGCCAGCAGCGTAGTAGATAGCCCCCAGTTCTTC
TRBJ1-1	.	TRBD1	TRBV7-8	CASSLYQGGQGGNTEAFF	TGTGCCAGCAGCTTATATCAAGGGGGACAGGGAGGGAACACTGAAGCTTTCTTT
TRBJ2-2	.	.	TRBV28	CASSTLSGNTGELFF	TGTGCCAGCAGCACCCTCTCAGGGAACACCGGGGAGCTGTTTTTT
TRBJ1-2	.	.	TRBV28	CASSSIRGLGYTF	TGTGCCAGCAGCTCCATACGGGGCTTGGGCTACACCTTC
TRBJ2-7	once	TRBD2	TRBV19	CASKSGRPHEQYF	TGTGCCAGTAAAAGCGGGAGACCCCACGAGCAGTACTTC
TRBJ2-5	.	TRBD1	TRBV30	CAWTDGDRGLKQYF	TGTGCCTGGACGGATGGAGACAGGGGATTGAAGCAGTACTTC
TRBJ1-1	.	.	TRBV18	CASSLDMYTEAFF	TGTGCCAGCTCACTAGACATGTACACTGAAGCTTTCTTT
TRBJ2-7	.	.	TRBV28	CASSRTSEQYF	TGTGCCAGCAGCCGGACCTCCGAGCAGTACTTC
TRBJ2-7	.	TRBD2	TRBV25-1	CASRGLAGGGSEQYF	TGTGCCAGCAGGGGACTAGCGGGAGGTGGGTCCGAGCAGTACTTC
TRBJ1-5	.	TRBD1	TRBV18	CASSPGQTNQPQHF	TGTGCCAGCTCACCGGGACAGACCAATCAGCCCCAGCATTTT
TRBJ1-4	.	.	TRBV10-2	CASSAPHIGTEKLFF	TGCGCCAGCAGTGCCCCCCATATTGGGACAGAAAAACTGTTTTTT
TRBJ1-2	.	.	TRBV7-9	CASSLGLGAWEYGYTF	TGTGCCAGCAGCTTAGGGTTGGGGGCTTGGGAGTATGGCTACACCTTC
TRBJ2-7	.	.	TRBV9	CASSVDAGEQLYEQYF	TGTGCCAGCAGCGTAGACGCGGGTGAGCAGCTTTACGAGCAGTACTTC
TRBJ1-5	.	TRBD1	TRBV19	CASSNLRTGGDQPQHF	TGTGCCAGTAGTAACCTCCGGACAGGAGGAGATCAGCCCCAGCATTTT
TRBJ2-3	.	.	TRBV7-9	CASSLTDLTDTQYF	TGTGCCAGCAGCTTAACTGACTTAACAGATACGCAGTATTTT